The sequence of this TCR beta chain was determined in a study of T cell changes during pregnancy in multiple sclerosis. TCRdb keeps only in-frame clones here, not all; method: immunoSEQ multiplex PCR. The sample consists of some 43,000 clones, less than 95% of them appearing once. The specimen comprised CD8+ T cells from peripheral blood mononuclear cells, sampled in the first trimester of pregnancy. The clonotype was recovered from a female donor with multiple sclerosis, enrolled in a pregnancy study.

In nucleotides, the CDR3 is TGCGCCAGCAGCCAAGATGCCAGACAGAATGAAAAACTGTTTTTT. Translation gives CASSQDARQNEKLFF. V is TRBV4-3 and J is TRBJ1-4; D may be TRBD1 (5 bases). The CDR3 runs 15 residues. V lost 0 bases and J 5 bases, leaving 10 bases between the germline ends. From germline, CDR1 is LGHNA and CDR2 YSLEER.